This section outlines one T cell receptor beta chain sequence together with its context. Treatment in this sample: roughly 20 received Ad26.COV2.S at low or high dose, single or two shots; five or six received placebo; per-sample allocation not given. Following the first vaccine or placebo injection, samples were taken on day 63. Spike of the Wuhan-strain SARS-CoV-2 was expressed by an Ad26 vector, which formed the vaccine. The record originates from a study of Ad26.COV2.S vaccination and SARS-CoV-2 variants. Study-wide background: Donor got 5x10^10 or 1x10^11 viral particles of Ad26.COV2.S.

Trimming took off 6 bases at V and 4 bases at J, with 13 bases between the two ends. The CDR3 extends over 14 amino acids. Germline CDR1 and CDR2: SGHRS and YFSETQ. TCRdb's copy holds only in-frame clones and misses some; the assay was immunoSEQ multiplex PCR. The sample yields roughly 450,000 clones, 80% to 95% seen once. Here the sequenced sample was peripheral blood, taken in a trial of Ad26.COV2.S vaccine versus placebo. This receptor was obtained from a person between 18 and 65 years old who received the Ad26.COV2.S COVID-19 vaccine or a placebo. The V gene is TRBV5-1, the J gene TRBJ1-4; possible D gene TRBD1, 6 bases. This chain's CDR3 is CASNQGPSNEKLFF. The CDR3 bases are TGCGCCAGCAATCAGGGGCCGAGTAATGAAAAACTGTTTTTT.